This T cell receptor (beta chain) was identified in a study of human T cells and chemical hapten exposure. Findings of the study overall: TCRs above 1 in 1000 frequency stayed constant with DPC sensitization.

This clonotype was picked up a small number of times. Its target is not known. Germline CDR1 reads MNHEY; CDR2 reads SVGEGT. V lost 6 bases and J lost 5; bases outside the gene matches: 7. CDR3 length equals 16 residues. TCRdb re-derived calls from the RACE reads in MiXCR, one entry per CDR3 protein. The data hold 70,000 or so distinct CDR3 sequences, with 11% observed a single time. Time point meaning: patch test 3, about 24 weeks after DPC sensitization. Specified treatment: therapeutic diphenylcyclopropenone sensitization with weekly scalp DPC. V usage is TRBV6-2 or TRBV6-3 and J usage is TRBJ2-1; 13 bases are shared with TRBD2. This sequence originates from a woman aged 45-60 years with alopecia areata. Some clones in this sample may be carry-over from other donors' samples. The material sequenced was whole blood, taken in connection with sensitization to the hapten diphenylcyclopropenone (DPC). The CDR3 bases are TGTGCCAGCAGGCCCCTGGGACTAGCGGGGAACAATGAGCAGTTCTTC. Translating gives CASRPLGLAGNNEQFF.